A few counts support the clone carrying this T cell receptor beta chain. Its antigen remains unidentified. This specimen belongs to a study of persistence of HIV-infected CD4 T cells. This was the immunoSEQ version 4 assay in survey mode. Profiling relied on immunoSEQ multiplex PCR, and the TCRdb table lists in-frame clones only, not all of them. The sample has roughly 64,000 clones, less than 85% seen once. Germline values: CDR1 SGHAT, CDR2 FQNNGV. The CDR3 sequence is 19 residues long. V gave up 5 bases and J gave up 2 bases; unmatched junction bases: 19. Cells were stimulated with overlapping HIV-1 Gag 15-mer peptides. CD40L-negative CD69-negative CD45RO-high memory CD4+ T cells were sorted as populations depleted of antigen-responding cells.

This rearrangement joins TRBV11-2 to TRBJ2-3, with 7 positions matching TRBD2. Specimen: CD4+ T cells sorted from PBMCs after approximately 20-hour stimulation, collected from a patient who received antiretroviral therapy. The receptor's source is an adult man with HIV who was CMV-seropositive. The CDR3 bases are TGTGCCAGCAGCCCCGCAGGCTCTTTGGCTAGCGGAGTCACAGATACGCAGTATTTT. This codes for CASSPAGSLASGVTDTQYF. The full variable domain, completed using reference TRBV11-2 and TRBJ2-3, is EAGVAQSPRYKIIEKRQSVAFWCNPISGHATLYWYQQILGQGPKLLIQFQNNGVVDDSQLPKDRFSAERLKGVDSTLKIQPAKLEDSAVYLCASSPAGSLASGVTDTQYFGPGTRLTVL.